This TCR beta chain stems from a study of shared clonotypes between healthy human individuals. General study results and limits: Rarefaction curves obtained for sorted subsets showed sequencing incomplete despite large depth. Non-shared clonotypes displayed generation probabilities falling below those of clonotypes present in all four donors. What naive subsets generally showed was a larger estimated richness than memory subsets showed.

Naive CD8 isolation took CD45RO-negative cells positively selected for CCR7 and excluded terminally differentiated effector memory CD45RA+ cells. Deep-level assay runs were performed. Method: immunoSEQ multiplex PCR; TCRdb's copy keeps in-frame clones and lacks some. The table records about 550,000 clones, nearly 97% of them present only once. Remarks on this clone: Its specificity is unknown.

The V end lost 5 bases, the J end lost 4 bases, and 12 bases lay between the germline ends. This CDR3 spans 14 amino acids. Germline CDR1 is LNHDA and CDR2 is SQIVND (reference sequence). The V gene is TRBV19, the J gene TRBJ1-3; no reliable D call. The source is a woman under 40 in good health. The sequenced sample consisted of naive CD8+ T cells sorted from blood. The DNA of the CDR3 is TGTGCCAGTAGTTTCGGAGGTAGCGGAAACACCATATATTTT. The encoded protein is CASSFGGSGNTIYF.